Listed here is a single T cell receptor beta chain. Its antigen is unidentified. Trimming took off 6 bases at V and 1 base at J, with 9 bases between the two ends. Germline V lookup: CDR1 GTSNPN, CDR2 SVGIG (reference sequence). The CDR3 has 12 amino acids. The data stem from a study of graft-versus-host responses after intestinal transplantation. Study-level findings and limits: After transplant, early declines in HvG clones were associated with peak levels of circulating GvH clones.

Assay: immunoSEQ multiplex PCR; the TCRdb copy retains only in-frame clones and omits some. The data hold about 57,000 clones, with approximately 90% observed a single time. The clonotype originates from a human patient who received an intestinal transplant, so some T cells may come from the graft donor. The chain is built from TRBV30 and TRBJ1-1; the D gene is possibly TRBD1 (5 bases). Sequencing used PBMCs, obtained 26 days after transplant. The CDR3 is CACGTANTEAFF. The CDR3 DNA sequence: TGTGCCTGCGGGACTGCGAACACTGAAGCTTTCTTT. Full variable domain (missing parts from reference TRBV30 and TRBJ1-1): SQTIHQWPATLVQPVGSPLSLECTVEGTSNPNLYWYRQAAGRGLQLLFYSVGIGQISSEVPQNLSASRPQDRQFILSSKKLLLSDSGFYLCACGTANTEAFFGQGTRLTVV.